This T cell receptor (beta chain) came from a study of molecular identifiers for immune sequencing clone quantification. The CDR3 has 14 amino acids. Germline CDR1 MNHEY, CDR2 SVGEGT. The ends were cut back, 5 bases at V and 4 bases at J, with 15 bases in the middle. TCRdb independently ran MiXCR on the PCR reads; one entry per CDR3 protein. The table has 400,000 to 600,000 distinct CDR3 sequences, about a fifth seen once. The rearrangement joins TRBV6-2 or TRBV6-3 to TRBJ2-7, with no clear D. This clonotype was obtained from a human donor in good health. Some libraries in this study had Jurkat cell RNA spiked in. Input material: naive CD8+ T cells from blood, with Jurkat cell RNA spiked in. Indicated subset: FACS-sorted CD8+CD4-CCR7+CD45RA+ naive T cells. The CDR3 is CASSTRLIGYEQYF. The CDR3 DNA sequence: TGTGCCAGCAGTACCCGGTTGATAGGTTACGAGCAGTACTTC.